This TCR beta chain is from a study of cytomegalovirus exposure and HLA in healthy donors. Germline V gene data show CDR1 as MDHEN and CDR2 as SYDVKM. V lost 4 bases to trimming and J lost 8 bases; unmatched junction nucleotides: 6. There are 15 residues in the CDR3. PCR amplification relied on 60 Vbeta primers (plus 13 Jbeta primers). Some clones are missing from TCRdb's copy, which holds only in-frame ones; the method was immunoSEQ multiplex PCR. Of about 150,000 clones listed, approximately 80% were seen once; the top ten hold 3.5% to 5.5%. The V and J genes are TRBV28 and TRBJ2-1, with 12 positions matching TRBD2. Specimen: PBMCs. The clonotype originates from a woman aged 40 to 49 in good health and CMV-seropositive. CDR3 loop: CASSSGTSGLDEQFF. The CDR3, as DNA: TGTGCCAGCAGTTCTGGGACTAGCGGGCTCGATGAGCAGTTCTTC.